One sample yielded the 6 T cell receptor beta chains listed below, sequenced in a study of CD8+ T cells in alopecia areata. Following RNA extraction, reverse transcription yielded cDNA that acted as the sequencing template. This table comes from immunoSEQ multiplex PCR, and its TCRdb copy is limited to in-frame clones, with some not included. The sample includes some 100,000 clones, roughly 68% of them seen just once. Source material: CD4+ T cells sorted from blood. These TCRs come from a human donor in good health.

There are a few counts of this clone. The gene calls are TRBV14 and TRBJ2-2, with no clear D. Germline V gene sequence: CDR1 SGHDN, CDR2 FVKESK. The V and J ends lost 4 bases and 3 bases respectively, with 12 bases between them. The CDR3 loop spans 15 amino acids. The CDR3 is CASSLGWPDTGELFF. The CDR3 nucleotides are TGTGCCAGCAGCCTGGGATGGCCGGACACCGGGGAGCTGTTTTTT.

Concerning this clone: Other DNA sequences in this specimen translate into the identical CDR3. The V and J genes are TRBV29-1 and TRBJ1-1, with no clear D. Trimming pared 3 bases from V and 6 bases from J, leaving 11 bases between. From germline, CDR1 is SQVTM and CDR2 ANQGSEA. This CDR3 has 12 residues. CDR3 coding DNA: TGCAGCGTTGATCGCCAGGTGGCTGAAGCTTTCTTT. Translated, it gives CSVDRQVAEAFF.

The chain couples TRBV9 to TRBJ2-1; 9 bases align to TRBD2. With 0 bases clipped from V and 4 bases from J, the junction kept 8 bases outside the gene matches. Germline V CDR1 and CDR2: SGDLS, YYNGEE. This CDR3 contains 17 residues. The CDR3 DNA is TGTGCCAGCAGCGTAGTTGGTAGCGGGGGTTTATACAATGAGCAGTTCTTC. Its protein is CASSVVGSGGLYNEQFF.

This rearrangement joins TRBV5-6 to TRBJ2-6; D not certain. There are 16 residues in the CDR3. Trimming left V 2 bases short and J 0 bases short, with 9 bases between. Per germline, CDR1 SGHDT and CDR2 YYEEEE. As DNA, the CDR3 is TGTGCCAGCAGCTTTTCCCGGATCTCTGGGGCCAACGTCCTGACTTTC. It translates to CASSFSRISGANVLTF.

The V and J genes are TRBV30 and TRBJ2-4, with 8 nucleotides matching TRBD2. This CDR3 region has 13 residues. The V segment lost 4 bases and the J segment 1 base; nucleotides outside the gene matches: 0. Per the germline V gene, CDR1 is GTSNPN and CDR2 is SVGIG (reference sequence). Here the CDR3 DNA reads TGTGCCTGGACTAGCGGGGCCAAAAACATTCAGTACTTC. This sequence encodes CAWTSGAKNIQYF. The full variable domain, in which reference TRBV30 and TRBJ2-4 provide the parts outside the CDR3, is SQTIHQWPATLVQPVGSPLSLECTVEGTSNPNLYWYRQAAGRGLQLLFYSVGIGQISSEVPQNLSASRPQDRQFILSSKKLLLSDSGFYLCAWTSGAKNIQYFGAGTRLSVL.

This chain connects TRBV30 to TRBJ2-5; 7 bases line up with TRBD2. CDR3 length equals 16 residues. Germline V gives CDR1 GTSNPN, CDR2 SVGIG (reference sequence). Trimming removed 3 bases from V and 4 bases from J; junction bases left unmatched: 14. The CDR3 reads CAWRNRGGSFGETQYF. CDR3 bases: TGTGCCTGGAGAAATCGGGGAGGGAGTTTTGGAGAGACCCAGTACTTC.